The present entry profiles one T cell receptor beta chain with its context. Germline values: CDR1 MNHEY, CDR2 SVGEGT. The CDR3 is made up of 15 amino acids. Trimming cost V 6 bases and J 5 bases; bases outside gene matches: 11. These data are taken from a study of blood T cell repertoires in COVID-19. TCRdb's copy holds only in-frame clones and misses some; the assay was immunoSEQ multiplex PCR. The sample carries around 280,000 clones, 88% recorded once. Sequencing was carried out using peripheral blood. This chain connects TRBV6-2 or TRBV6-3 to TRBJ2-5; TRBD2 matches at 8 bases. This receptor was obtained from a young woman with COVID-19, enrolled during active disease. CDR3 loop: CASSPPGLGGETQYF. The CDR3, as DNA: TGTGCCAGCAGCCCCCCGGGACTAGGAGGGGAGACCCAGTACTTC.